These 29 T cell receptor beta chains were sequenced from one sample in a study of early T cells in non-severe SARS-CoV-2 infection. MiXCR was run by TCRdb on the 5' RACE reads, yielding one entry per CDR3 protein. This table has roughly 31,000 distinct CDR3 sequences, less than 10% appearing once. The sequenced sample was whole blood. The source of these receptors is an adult who was a healthcare worker with PCR-confirmed SARS-CoV-2 infection or an uninfected control (not recorded which).

The sample holds many counts of this clonotype. The CDR3 reads CASSFSWGSGANVLTF. DNA for the CDR3: TGTGCCAGCAGCTTCAGTTGGGGGTCAGGGGCCAACGTCCTGACTTTC. J is TRBJ2-6 and V is TRBV11-2; D might be TRBD1 or TRBD2, each matching 5 bases. The germline V gene encodes CDR1 SGHAT and CDR2 FQNNGV. This CDR3 has 16 residues. The germline V and J ends were trimmed by 3 bases and 4 bases, with 13 bases remaining between them. Drawing the rest from reference TRBV11-2 and TRBJ2-6, the complete variable domain is EAGVAQSPRYKIIEKRQSVAFWCNPISGHATLYWYQQILGQGPKLLIQFQNNGVVDDSQLPKDRFSAERLKGVDSTLKIQPAKLEDSAVYLCASSFSWGSGANVLTFGAGSRLTVL.

Of note for this clonotype: It may be a read error: a sequence one base away is much more abundant. The rearrangement links TRBV30 to TRBJ2-7; no clear D gene. From germline, CDR1 is GTSNPN and CDR2 SVGIG (reference sequence). CDR3 length equals 12 residues. Written as DNA, the CDR3 is TGTGCCTGGAGTCGCTCCACCTACGAGCAGCACTTC. Its protein product is CAWSRSTYEQHF.

This clonotype was counted ten times or more. The chain uses TRBV6-2 or TRBV6-3 and TRBJ1-2; 8 positions agree with TRBD1. This CDR3 has 16 residues. The germline V gene encodes CDR1 MNHEY and CDR2 SVGEGT. V was pared by 6 bases and J by 2 bases, with 11 bases of the junction left unmatched. The CDR3 sequence is CASRSQGAASNYGYTF. The DNA of the CDR3 is TGTGCCAGCAGATCCCAGGGGGCGGCCTCAAACTATGGCTACACCTTC.

This clonotype showed up many times. CDR3 DNA sequence: TGCGCCAGCAGCTTCGGGGTAGCGGCTAGCACAGATACGCAGTATTTT. It yields the protein CASSFGVAASTDTQYF. This chain links TRBV5-1 with TRBJ2-3, with D possibly being TRBD2 (6 bases). Trimming took 2 bases from V and 0 from J, leaving 13 bases between them. The CDR3 runs 16 residues. The germline gives CDR1 SGHRS, CDR2 YFSETQ.

This chain joins TRBV7-8 and TRBJ2-1, with D perhaps matching TRBD1 (6 bases). V dropped 5 bases and J dropped 3 bases, with 11 bases sitting between them. Germline CDR1 and CDR2: SGHVS and FQNEAQ. The CDR3 is 14 amino acids. This CDR3 reads CASSRGQRYNEQFF. Here the CDR3 DNA reads TGTGCCAGCAGCCGAGGACAGCGCTACAATGAGCAGTTCTTC.

Many counts were recorded for this clonotype. This chain links TRBV3-1 with TRBJ2-1, with a weak D call TRBD1 (5 bases). The CDR3 covers 12 residues. The V end was cut by 2 bases, the J end by 10 bases, with 9 bases between. Germline CDR1 LGHDT, CDR2 YNNKEL (reference sequence). The CDR3 DNA is TGTGCCAGCAGCCAACAGGGTTGGGAGCAGTTCTTC. Translated, it gives CASSQQGWEQFF.

This clonotype came up many times. V is TRBV6-6 and J is TRBJ2-7, with 7 bases aligning to TRBD1. The junction had 9 bases not matched to a gene; V was cut back by 6 bases and J by 1 base. Per the germline V gene, CDR1 is MNHNY and CDR2 is SVGAGI (reference sequence). The CDR3 covers 15 residues. CDR3 bases: TGTGCCAGCAGCCCGAGGGGCAGGGGGTCCTACGAGCAGTACTTC. It codes for CASSPRGRGSYEQYF.

This clonotype was counted ten times or more. The chain couples TRBV6-2 or TRBV6-3 to TRBJ1-1, with D possibly matching TRBD1 (5 bases). The CDR3 is made up of 13 amino acids. Germline assignment: CDR1 MNHEY and CDR2 SVGEGT. The ends were cut back, 7 bases at V and 3 bases at J, with 12 bases in the middle. CDR3 region: CASTTGRDTEAFF. Here the CDR3 DNA reads TGTGCCAGCACCACAGGTCGAGACACTGAAGCTTTCTTT.

This chain uses TRBV5-4 with TRBJ2-1, with no clear D. The CDR3 loop spans 14 amino acids. Germline CDR1 is SGHNT and CDR2 is YYREEE (reference sequence). The CDR3: CAHNRAVQDNEQFF. DNA of the CDR3: TGTGCTCATAACCGGGCCGTCCAGGACAATGAGCAGTTCTTC.

The sample holds many counts of this clonotype. This rearrangement joins TRBV5-1 to TRBJ2-5; 11 bases are a match to TRBD2. The CDR3 spans 17 residues. V lost 0 bases to trimming and J lost 3 bases; unmatched junction nucleotides: 7. Germline loops: CDR1 SGHRS, CDR2 YFSETQ. The CDR3 spells CASSLGRTSGSEETQYF. CDR3 DNA sequence: TGCGCCAGCAGCTTGGGCCGGACTAGCGGGTCGGAAGAGACCCAGTACTTC.

The table lists this clonotype with many counts. This chain links TRBV4-1 with TRBJ1-4, with D uncertain. This CDR3 is 17 amino acids long. Trimming took 0 bases from V and 0 from J, leaving 11 bases between them. Germline V lookup: CDR1 MGHRA, CDR2 YSYEKL. The CDR3 nucleotides read TGCGCCAGCAGCCAAGATTCGGGGTATGCAACTAATGAAAAACTGTTTTTT. This translates into CASSQDSGYATNEKLFF.

This clonotype was seen repeatedly, ten times or more. This rearrangement joins TRBV29-1 to TRBJ2-1; a weak D match, TRBD2 (6 bases). The V gene's germline CDR1 is SQVTM and CDR2 ANQGSEA. The CDR3 totals 15 residues. V lost 3 bases, J lost 1 base, and 13 bases lay in between. The CDR3 here is CSVDFTGESYNEQFF. CDR3 in DNA: TGCAGCGTTGACTTCACGGGGGAGTCCTACAATGAGCAGTTCTTC.

This clonotype was observed at least ten times. V is TRBV7-2 and J is TRBJ2-1; 7 bases fit TRBD1. The CDR3 loop spans 15 amino acids. Germline CDR1 reads SGHTA; CDR2 reads FQGNSA. Germline trimming cut 7 bases from V and 6 bases from J; bases unmatched to any gene: 12. The CDR3 DNA reads TGTGCCAGCACCCTAAGGTCAGGGGGTCCCAATGAGCAGTTCTTC. Protein sequence: CASTLRSGGPNEQFF.

The gene calls are TRBV11-2 and TRBJ2-5, with 7 positions matching TRBD1. V dropped 5 bases and J dropped 4; count of bases not matched to a gene: 10. This CDR3 region has 15 residues. Per germline, CDR1 SGHAT and CDR2 FQNNGV. CDR3 amino acids: CASSLRGRPGETQYF. Written as DNA, the CDR3 is TGTGCCAGCAGCCTGAGGGGGCGACCCGGAGAGACCCAGTACTTC.

This clonotype was detected many times. The chain employs TRBV7-6 and TRBJ1-2; the D is unclear. V was trimmed by 2 bases and J by 4 bases, leaving 11 bases between them. The CDR3 sequence is 14 residues long. Germline CDR1 is SGHVS and CDR2 is FNYEAQ. Here the CDR3 reads CASSLLRGGYGYTF. The CDR3 bases are TGTGCCAGCAGCTTATTGCGGGGTGGCTATGGCTACACCTTC. The entire variable domain, with the rest obtained from reference TRBV7-6 and TRBJ1-2, is as follows: GAGVSQSPRYKVTKRGQDVALRCDPISGHVSLYWYRQALGQGPEFLTYFNYEAQQDKSGLPNDRFSAERPEGSISTLTIQRTEQRDSAMYRCASSLLRGGYGYTFGSGTRLTVV.

This clonotype was detected ten times or more. The chain couples TRBV5-6 to TRBJ1-1; possible D gene TRBD1, 5 bases. Trimming stripped 5 bases from V and 3 bases from J, with 14 bases between. CDR1 is SGHDT, CDR2 YYEEEE, per germline. This CDR3 is built from 14 residues. Here the CDR3 reads CASRKGPQDTEAFF. The CDR3 DNA reads as TGTGCCAGCAGAAAGGGACCCCAGGACACTGAAGCTTTCTTT.

This clonotype was counted many times. This rearrangement joins TRBV29-1 to TRBJ2-1, with TRBD2 matching over 14 bases. V lost 6 bases and J lost 6; bases outside the gene matches: 7. This CDR3 contains 15 residues. The germline V gene encodes CDR1 SQVTM and CDR2 ANQGSEA. This CDR3 reads CSVKLGLAGGNEQFF. The DNA for the CDR3 is TGCAGCGTGAAGCTCGGACTAGCGGGGGGCAATGAGCAGTTCTTC.

The chain recombines TRBV5-1 with TRBJ2-5; tentative D call: TRBD1 (5 bases). CDR1 and CDR2 from the germline V gene are SGHRS and YFSETQ. The CDR3 length is 14 residues. With 0 bases removed from V and 2 bases from J, the gap between germline ends came to 8 bases. CDR3 in amino acids: CASSLGAGQETQYF. CDR3 nucleotides: TGCGCCAGCAGCTTGGGGGCAGGGCAAGAGACCCAGTACTTC.

This clonotype has a count of ten or more. The gene calls are TRBV6-5 and TRBJ2-2, with 8 nucleotides matching TRBD1. The CDR3 is 16 amino acids. Germline V gives CDR1 MNHEY, CDR2 SVGAGI. The V segment lost 6 bases and the J segment 2 bases; nucleotides outside the gene matches: 8. The CDR3 protein is CASSRTGTGNTGELFF. In DNA form, the CDR3 reads TGTGCCAGCAGCCGCACCGGGACAGGAAACACCGGGGAGCTGTTTTTT.

This clonotype was seen ten or more times. This chain connects TRBV3-1 to TRBJ2-5; D ambiguous. There are 14 residues in the CDR3. The germline V gene has CDR1 LGHDT and CDR2 YNNKEL (reference sequence). V lost 0 bases, J lost 0 bases, and 5 bases lay in between. The CDR3 DNA sequence: TGTGCCAGCAGCCAAGATTTGAACCAAGAGACCCAGTACTTC. Translated: CASSQDLNQETQYF.

The table lists this clonotype with many counts. The J gene is TRBJ2-3, the V gene TRBV9; TRBD2 is a possible D gene (5 bases). Trimming stripped 4 bases from V and 5 bases from J, with 11 bases between. The CDR3 extends over 13 amino acids. From germline, CDR1 is SGDLS and CDR2 YYNGEE. This chain's CDR3 is CASSSSAGDTQYF. The CDR3 DNA follows: TGTGCCAGCAGCTCCTCGGCGGGAGATACGCAGTATTTT.

This clonotype was observed at least ten times. The chain couples TRBV4-3 to TRBJ2-1; D is unclear. Trimming stripped 0 bases from V and 12 bases from J, with 12 bases between. CDR3 length equals 13 residues. The germline V gene encodes CDR1 LGHNA and CDR2 YSLEER. The CDR3 is CASSQDPWVVQFF. CDR3 DNA: TGCGCCAGCAGCCAAGATCCCTGGGTTGTGCAGTTCTTC.

This clonotype was observed at least ten times. The genes are TRBV4-3 and TRBJ2-4; D is ambiguous. This CDR3 has 14 residues. Trimming took 0 bases from V and 8 from J, leaving 11 bases between them. Germline CDR1 is LGHNA and CDR2 is YSLEER. The CDR3 region has the DNA TGCGCCAGCAGCCAAGAACGTCGAGGAGACATTCAGTACTTC. It translates to CASSQERRGDIQYF.

There are many counts of this clonotype. This chain links TRBV20-1 with TRBJ2-3, with 16 positions matching TRBD2. The CDR3 spans 21 residues. CDR1 and CDR2 from the germline V gene are DFQATT and SNEGSKA (reference sequence). After removal of 2 bases from V and 2 bases from J, the junction contained 16 bases not matched to a gene. As DNA, the CDR3 is TGCAGTGCTAGACCCCCGGGACTAGCGGGGGGGGCCCTCAGATACACAGATACGCAGTATTTT. It encodes CSARPPGLAGGALRYTDTQYF.

This clonotype was counted at least ten times. In nucleotides, the CDR3 is TGTGCCAGCAGCTCTACCCCGGTGGGGGGTGGGATTAATTCACCCCTCCACTTT. Translated, it gives CASSSTPVGGGINSPLHF. The chain has TRBV7-2 and TRBJ1-6, with D possibly TRBD1 on 5 matching bases. This CDR3 is built from 18 residues. Between the trimmed V and J ends, which lost 4 bases and 6 bases, there was a span of 22 bases. Looked up from germline, CDR1 is SGHTA and CDR2 is FQGNSA.

This clonotype has ten or more counts. This sequence joins TRBV6-5 and TRBJ2-2; TRBD1 aligns across 7 bases. Trimming cost V 7 bases and J 1 base; bases outside gene matches: 6. Germline V gives CDR1 MNHEY, CDR2 SVGAGI. This CDR3 is built from 15 residues. The CDR3 loop reads CASNDRAWNTGELFF. The DNA for the CDR3 is TGTGCCAGCAACGACAGGGCGTGGAACACCGGGGAGCTGTTTTTT.

This clonotype was counted ten times or more. CDR3 DNA: TGTGCCAGCAGCGAAGTTCCAGGGGCTTCCTACGAGCAGTACTTC. This codes for CASSEVPGASYEQYF. This chain joins TRBV5-4 and TRBJ2-7; perhaps TRBD1 as D (6 bases). With 4 bases removed from V and 1 base from J, the gap between germline ends came to 15 bases. Germline CDR1 and CDR2: SGHNT and YYREEE (reference sequence). CDR3 size: 15 residues.

This clonotype was recorded a few times. V usage is TRBV6-1 and J usage is TRBJ1-1; the D gene is possibly TRBD1 (6 bases). The CDR3 totals 14 residues. Germline CDR1 MNHNS, CDR2 SASEGT. V was pared by 5 bases and J by 1 base, with 11 bases between. The chain's CDR3 is CASSYREGNTEAFF. CDR3 nucleotides: TGTGCCAGCAGTTACAGGGAGGGGAACACTGAAGCTTTCTTT.

This clonotype was found many times. The chain joins TRBV2 to TRBJ1-1; possible D gene TRBD1, 6 bases. Germline CDR1 reads SNHLY; CDR2 reads FYNNEI. The CDR3 has 15 residues. V lost 5 bases, J lost 5 bases, and 18 bases lay in between. This CDR3 reads CASSPLRGIGTEAFF. The DNA of the CDR3 is TGTGCCAGCAGTCCACTCAGGGGCATCGGTACTGAAGCTTTCTTT. Full variable domain (rest looked up from reference TRBV2 and TRBJ1-1): EPEVTQTPSHQVTQMGQEVILRCVPISNHLYFYWYRQILGQKVEFLVSFYNNEISEKSEIFDDQFSVERPDGSNFTLKIRSTKLEDSAMYFCASSPLRGIGTEAFFGQGTRLTVV.